The 10 T cell receptor beta chains below were found in one sample sequenced in a study of cytomegalovirus exposure and HLA in healthy donors. A multiplex PCR was run with 60 Vbeta primers and 13 Jbeta primers. Generated by immunoSEQ multiplex PCR, the TCRdb table keeps only in-frame clones and is missing some. The table lists under 90,000 clones, over 65% of them singletons. Sample: PBMCs. These receptors all stem from a man aged 35 to 55 in good health and CMV-seropositive.

This clone was seen just once. The CDR3 loop reads CASSRDRVDTQYF. The CDR3 nucleotides read TGTGCCAGCAGCAGGGACAGGGTCGATACGCAGTATTTT. The rearrangement links TRBV5-4 to TRBJ2-3; 9 nucleotides align to TRBD1. Germline CDR1 is SGHNT and CDR2 is YYREEE (reference sequence). The CDR3 is 13 amino acids. Germline trimming cut 4 bases from V and 6 bases from J; bases unmatched to any gene: 3.

A few counts support this clone. The chain recombines TRBV28 with TRBJ2-5; D ambiguous. The V end was cut by 6 bases, the J end by 5 bases, with 10 bases between. The germline CDR1 and CDR2 sequences are MDHEN and SYDVKM. This CDR3 spans 12 amino acids. In DNA, the CDR3 is TGTGCCAGCAGCACTCTCTTGGAGACCCAGTACTTC. Translation: CASSTLLETQYF.

In this sample, this clone turned up a few times. The rearrangement joins TRBV28 to TRBJ2-7, with D uncertain. V lost 3 bases to trimming and J lost 4 bases, with 7 bases between them. Germline V gene sequence: CDR1 MDHEN, CDR2 SYDVKM. This CDR3 spans 12 amino acids. The CDR3 DNA follows: TGTGCCAGCAGTTTGAGCCAATACGAGCAGTACTTC. Its protein is CASSLSQYEQYF.

The table lists this clone with a few counts. This specimen includes other DNA sequences encoding the same CDR3. The chain carries TRBV28 and TRBJ2-7; D remains ambiguous. Germline lookup yields CDR1 MDHEN and CDR2 SYDVKM. Trimming took 6 bases from V and 1 from J, leaving 7 bases between them. This CDR3 spans 12 amino acids. CDR3 DNA sequence: TGTGCCAGCAGCGCGTCTTCCTACGAGCAGTACTTC. Translating it yields CASSASSYEQYF. The entire variable domain, with the rest obtained from reference TRBV28 and TRBJ2-7, is as follows: DVKVTQSSRYLVKRTGEKVFLECVQDMDHENMFWYRQDPGLGLRLIYFSYDVKMKEKGDIPEGYSVSREKKERFSLILESASTNQTSMYLCASSASSYEQYFGPGTRLTVT.

This clone was observed a single time. The chain uses TRBV2 and TRBJ2-1; 7 positions agree with TRBD2. The germline V gene encodes CDR1 SNHLY and CDR2 FYNNEI. V shed 5 bases, J shed 8 bases, and the junction held 9 bases outside the gene matches. This CDR3 is 14 amino acids long. The CDR3 protein is CASSSQREAYEQFF. As DNA, the CDR3 is TGTGCCAGCAGTTCCCAACGGGAGGCGTATGAGCAGTTCTTC.

The chain carries TRBV27 and TRBJ2-7; possibly TRBD2 for D (5 bases). The CDR3 length is 15 residues. Germline-derived CDR1 and CDR2 are MNHEY and SMNVEV (reference sequence). V was clipped by 0 bases and J by 4 bases, with 13 bases between them. Here the CDR3 reads CASSLSPIPGYEQYF. The CDR3 DNA sequence: TGTGCCAGCAGTTTATCACCGATCCCGGGGTACGAGCAGTACTTC.

V and J are TRBV29-1 and TRBJ2-7; D might be TRBD1 (8 bases). This CDR3 contains 12 residues. Germline CDR1 and CDR2: SQVTM and ANQGSEA. Between the trimmed V and J ends, which lost 6 bases and 6 bases, there was a span of 15 bases. Written as DNA, the CDR3 is TGCAGCGTCGACAGGGGCGGGAGCGAGCAGTACTTC. It codes for CSVDRGGSEQYF.

The chain recombines TRBV27 with TRBJ2-3; no reliable D call. CDR1 is MNHEY and CDR2 is SMNVEV in the germline V gene (reference sequence). V was trimmed by 10 bases and J by 1 base, leaving 15 bases between them. The CDR3 sequence is 14 residues long. CDR3 sequence: CATTDTLRTDTQYF. The DNA for the CDR3 is TGTGCCACAACCGACACCCTTCGCACAGATACGCAGTATTTT.

The chain links TRBV20-1 to TRBJ1-1; the D gene is possibly TRBD1 (6 bases). Germline-derived CDR1 and CDR2 are DFQATT and SNEGSKA (reference sequence). Trimming pared 5 bases from V and 8 bases from J, leaving 9 bases between. The CDR3 consists of 10 residues. In nucleotides, the CDR3 is TGCAGTGCTCCTGACAGGGAAGCTTTCTTT. This gives the protein CSAPDREAFF.

This clone was observed a few times. V usage is TRBV10-3 and J usage is TRBJ1-5; TRBD1 matches at 8 bases. The trim removed 5 bases at V and 3 bases at J, leaving 3 bases unmatched. The CDR3 loop spans 14 amino acids. From germline, CDR1 is ENHRY and CDR2 SYGVKD. CDR3 DNA sequence: TGTGCCATCAGTAAGGACAGGGACAATCAGCCCCAGCATTTT. This translates into CAISKDRDNQPQHF.